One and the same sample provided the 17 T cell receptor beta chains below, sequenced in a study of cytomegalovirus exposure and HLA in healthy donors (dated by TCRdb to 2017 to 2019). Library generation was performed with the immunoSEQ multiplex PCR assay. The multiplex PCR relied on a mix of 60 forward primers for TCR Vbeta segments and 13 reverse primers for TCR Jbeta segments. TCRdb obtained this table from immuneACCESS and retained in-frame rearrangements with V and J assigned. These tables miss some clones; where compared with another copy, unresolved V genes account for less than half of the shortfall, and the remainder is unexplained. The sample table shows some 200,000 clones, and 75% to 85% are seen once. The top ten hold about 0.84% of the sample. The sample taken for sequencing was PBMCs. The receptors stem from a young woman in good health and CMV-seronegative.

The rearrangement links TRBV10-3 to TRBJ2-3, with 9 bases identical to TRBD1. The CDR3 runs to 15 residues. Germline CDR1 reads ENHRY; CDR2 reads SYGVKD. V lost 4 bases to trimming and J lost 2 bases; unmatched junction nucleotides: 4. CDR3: CAISAGQGTTDTQYF. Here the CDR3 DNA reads TGTGCCATCAGTGCGGGACAGGGAACCACAGATACGCAGTATTTT.

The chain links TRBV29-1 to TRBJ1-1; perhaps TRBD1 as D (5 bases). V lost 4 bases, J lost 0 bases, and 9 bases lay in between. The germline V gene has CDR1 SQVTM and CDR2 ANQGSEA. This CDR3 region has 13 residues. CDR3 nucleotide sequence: TGCAGCGTTGTGACAGCAATGAACACTGAAGCTTTCTTT. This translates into CSVVTAMNTEAFF.

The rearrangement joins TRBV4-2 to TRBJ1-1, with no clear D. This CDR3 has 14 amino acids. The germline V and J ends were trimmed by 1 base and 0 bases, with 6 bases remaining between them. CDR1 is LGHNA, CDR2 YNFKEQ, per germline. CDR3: CASSQGHMNTEAFF. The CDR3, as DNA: TGTGCCAGCAGCCAAGGGCATATGAACACTGAAGCTTTCTTT.

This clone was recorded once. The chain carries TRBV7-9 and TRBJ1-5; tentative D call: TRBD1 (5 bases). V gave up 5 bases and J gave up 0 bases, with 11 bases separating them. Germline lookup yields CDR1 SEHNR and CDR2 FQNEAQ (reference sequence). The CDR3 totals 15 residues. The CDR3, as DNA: TGTGCCAGCAGCCAAGGAGGGGATAGCAATCAGCCCCAGCATTTT. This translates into CASSQGGDSNQPQHF.

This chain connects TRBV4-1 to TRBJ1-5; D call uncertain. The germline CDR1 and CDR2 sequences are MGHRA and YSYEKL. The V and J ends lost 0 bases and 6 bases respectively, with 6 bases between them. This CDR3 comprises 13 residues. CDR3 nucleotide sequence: TGCGCCAGCAGCCAAGATTACAGTCAGCCCCAGCATTTT. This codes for CASSQDYSQPQHF.

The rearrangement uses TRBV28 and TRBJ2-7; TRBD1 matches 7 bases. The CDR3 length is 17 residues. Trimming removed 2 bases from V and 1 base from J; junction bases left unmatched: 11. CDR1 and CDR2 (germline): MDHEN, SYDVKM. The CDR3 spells CASSLVGIWTGSYEQYF. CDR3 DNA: TGTGCCAGCAGTTTAGTCGGTATTTGGACAGGATCCTACGAGCAGTACTTC.

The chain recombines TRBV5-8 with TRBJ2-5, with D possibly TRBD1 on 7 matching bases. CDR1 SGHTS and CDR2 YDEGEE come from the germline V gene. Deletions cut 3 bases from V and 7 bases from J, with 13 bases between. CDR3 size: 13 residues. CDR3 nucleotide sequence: TGTGCCAGCAGCTCTCGACAGGGAGGGACCCAGTACTTC. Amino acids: CASSSRQGGTQYF.

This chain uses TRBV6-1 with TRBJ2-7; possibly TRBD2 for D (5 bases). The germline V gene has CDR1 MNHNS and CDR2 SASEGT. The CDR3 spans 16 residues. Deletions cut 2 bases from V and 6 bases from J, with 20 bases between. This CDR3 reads CASSENYGGLTGEQYF. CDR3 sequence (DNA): TGTGCCAGCAGTGAAAATTATGGCGGGCTCACCGGCGAGCAGTACTTC.

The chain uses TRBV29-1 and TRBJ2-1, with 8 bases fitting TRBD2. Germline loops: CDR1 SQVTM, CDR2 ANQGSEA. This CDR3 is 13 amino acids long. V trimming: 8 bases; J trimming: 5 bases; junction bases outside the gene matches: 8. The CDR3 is CSTSGTSHNEQFF. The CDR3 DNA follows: TGCAGCACATCCGGGACTAGTCACAATGAGCAGTTCTTC.

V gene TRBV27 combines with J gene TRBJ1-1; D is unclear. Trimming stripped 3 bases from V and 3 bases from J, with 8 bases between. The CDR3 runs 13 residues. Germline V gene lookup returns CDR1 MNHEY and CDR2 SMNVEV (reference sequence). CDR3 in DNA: TGTGCCAGCAGTTTTGTCGGGTACACTGAAGCTTTCTTT. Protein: CASSFVGYTEAFF.

The CDR3 here is CASSFVPGGDGELFF. DNA for the CDR3: TGTGCCAGCAGCTTCGTTCCAGGGGGCGACGGGGAGCTGTTTTTT. The chain carries TRBV5-6 and TRBJ2-2, with 8 bases matching TRBD1. The CDR3 is made up of 15 amino acids. The germline V gene has CDR1 SGHDT and CDR2 YYEEEE. V dropped 2 bases and J dropped 7; count of bases not matched to a gene: 7.

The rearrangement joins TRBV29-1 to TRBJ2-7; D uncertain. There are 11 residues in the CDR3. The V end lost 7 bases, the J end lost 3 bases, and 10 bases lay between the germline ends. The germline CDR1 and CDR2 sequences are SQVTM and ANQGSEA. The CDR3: CSAVRSYEQYF. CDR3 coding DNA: TGCAGCGCTGTTAGGAGCTACGAGCAGTACTTC.

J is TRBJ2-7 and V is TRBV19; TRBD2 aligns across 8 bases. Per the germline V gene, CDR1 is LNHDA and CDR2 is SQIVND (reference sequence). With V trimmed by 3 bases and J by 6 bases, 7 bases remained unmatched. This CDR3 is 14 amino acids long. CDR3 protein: CASSIWGLEAEQYF. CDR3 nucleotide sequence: TGTGCCAGTAGTATTTGGGGACTAGAAGCCGAGCAGTACTTC.

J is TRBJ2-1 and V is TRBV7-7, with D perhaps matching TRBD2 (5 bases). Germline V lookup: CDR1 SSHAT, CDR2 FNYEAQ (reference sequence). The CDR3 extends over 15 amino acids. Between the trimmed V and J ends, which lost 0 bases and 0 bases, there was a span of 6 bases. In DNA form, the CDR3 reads TGTGCCAGCAGCTTAGCGGGGAGCTCCTACAATGAGCAGTTCTTC. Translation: CASSLAGSSYNEQFF.

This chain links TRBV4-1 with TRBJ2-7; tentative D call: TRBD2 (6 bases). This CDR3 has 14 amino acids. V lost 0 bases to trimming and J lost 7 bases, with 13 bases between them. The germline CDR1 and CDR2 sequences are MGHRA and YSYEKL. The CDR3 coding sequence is TGCGCCAGCAGCCAAGATGAGGGAGGCCGGGAGCAGTACTTC. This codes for CASSQDEGGREQYF.

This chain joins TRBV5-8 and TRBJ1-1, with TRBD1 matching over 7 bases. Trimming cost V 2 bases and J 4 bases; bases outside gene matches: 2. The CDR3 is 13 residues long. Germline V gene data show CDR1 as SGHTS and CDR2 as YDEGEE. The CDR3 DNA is TGTGCCAGCAGCTTACAGGGGTCCACTGAAGCTTTCTTT. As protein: CASSLQGSTEAFF.

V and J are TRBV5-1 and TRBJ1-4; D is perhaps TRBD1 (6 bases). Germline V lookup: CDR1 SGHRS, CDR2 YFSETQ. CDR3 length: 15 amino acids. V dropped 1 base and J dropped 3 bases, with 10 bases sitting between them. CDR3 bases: TGCGCCAGCAGCTTGCAGGGGCGGGCTAATGAAAAACTGTTTTTT. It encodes CASSLQGRANEKLFF.